This T cell receptor (beta chain) emerged from a study of cytomegalovirus exposure and HLA in healthy donors. General study findings and limits: A later analysis found that most CMV-associated TCR beta chains appeared HLA-restricted. A later analysis linked a missense variant in DCLRE1C to the trimming of TCR beta V and J genes. The study listed roughly 150 cytomegalovirus-associated TCR beta chains. In vitro, three CMV-associated chains proved specific for CMV antigens.

With respect to this clone: Its specificity is unknown.

CDR1 is SQVTM and CDR2 is ANQGSEA in the germline V gene. V lost 2 bases and J 0 bases, leaving 11 bases between the germline ends. This CDR3 region has 15 residues. Amplification used 60 Vbeta primers and 13 Jbeta primers. Generated by immunoSEQ multiplex PCR, the TCRdb table keeps only in-frame clones and is missing some. The sample includes 100,000 or so clones, roughly 15% seen only once; the top ten take more than 0.65%. This rearrangement joins TRBV29-1 to TRBJ2-1, with D perhaps TRBD1 (5 bases). The source is a female donor in good health and CMV-seronegative. Sequencing was performed on PBMCs. In DNA, the CDR3 is TGCAGCGTTGAACCTACAGGACGCTCCTACAATGAGCAGTTCTTC. Translating gives CSVEPTGRSYNEQFF.